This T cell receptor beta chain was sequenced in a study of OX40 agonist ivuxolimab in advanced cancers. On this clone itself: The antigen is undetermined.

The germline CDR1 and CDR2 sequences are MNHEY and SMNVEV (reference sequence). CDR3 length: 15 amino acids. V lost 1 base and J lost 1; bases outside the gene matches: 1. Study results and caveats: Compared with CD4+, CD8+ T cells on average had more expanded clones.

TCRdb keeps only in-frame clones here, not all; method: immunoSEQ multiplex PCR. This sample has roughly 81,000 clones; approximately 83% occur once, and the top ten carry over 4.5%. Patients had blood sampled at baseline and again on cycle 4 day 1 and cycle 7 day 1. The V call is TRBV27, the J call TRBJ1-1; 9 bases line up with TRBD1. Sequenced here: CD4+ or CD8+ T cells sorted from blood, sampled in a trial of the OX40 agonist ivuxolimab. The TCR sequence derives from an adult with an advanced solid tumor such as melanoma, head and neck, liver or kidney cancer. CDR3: CASSLLGQGNTEAFF. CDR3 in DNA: TGTGCCAGCAGTTTATTGGGACAGGGGAACACTGAAGCTTTCTTT.